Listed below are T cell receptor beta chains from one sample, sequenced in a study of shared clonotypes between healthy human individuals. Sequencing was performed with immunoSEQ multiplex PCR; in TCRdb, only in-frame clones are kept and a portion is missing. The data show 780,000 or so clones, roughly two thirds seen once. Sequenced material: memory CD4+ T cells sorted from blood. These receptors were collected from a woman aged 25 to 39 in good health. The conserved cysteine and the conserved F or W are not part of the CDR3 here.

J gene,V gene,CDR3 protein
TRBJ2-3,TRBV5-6,ASSLGDVDTQY
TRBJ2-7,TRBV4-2,ASSQGLERKQY
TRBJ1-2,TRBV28,ASSTNRGGYT
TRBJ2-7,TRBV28,ASSAGTGPYEQY
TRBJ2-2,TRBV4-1,ASRGTATGELF
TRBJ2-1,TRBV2,ASNRLESSYNEQF
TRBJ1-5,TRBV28,ASSLYRGPRGQPQH
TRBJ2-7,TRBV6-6,ASRPGLAGHEQY
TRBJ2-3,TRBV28,ASSPGDGRADTQY
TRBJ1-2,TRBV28,ASFSGTPTRYGYT
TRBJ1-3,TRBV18,ASSQQGTGNTIY
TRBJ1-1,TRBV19,ASRDRARQSEAF
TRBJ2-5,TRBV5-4,ASSDPGGQETQY
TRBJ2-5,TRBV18,ASSDGGGTPKETQY
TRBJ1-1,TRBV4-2,ASSQDRRGQGRLNTEAF
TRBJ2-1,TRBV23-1,ASSPRGPCSYNEQF
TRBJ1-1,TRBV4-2,ASSQDWWEDTAEAF
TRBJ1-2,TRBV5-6,ASSLGQALYGYT
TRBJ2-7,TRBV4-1,ASSHGIGTGAYEQY
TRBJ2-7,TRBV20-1,SARDGQTPY
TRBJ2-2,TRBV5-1,ASSPQGGIVDTGELF
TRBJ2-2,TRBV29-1,SVQTGNTNTGELF
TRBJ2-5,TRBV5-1,ASSLAYQETQY
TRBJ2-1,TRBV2,ACTDFDESNEQF